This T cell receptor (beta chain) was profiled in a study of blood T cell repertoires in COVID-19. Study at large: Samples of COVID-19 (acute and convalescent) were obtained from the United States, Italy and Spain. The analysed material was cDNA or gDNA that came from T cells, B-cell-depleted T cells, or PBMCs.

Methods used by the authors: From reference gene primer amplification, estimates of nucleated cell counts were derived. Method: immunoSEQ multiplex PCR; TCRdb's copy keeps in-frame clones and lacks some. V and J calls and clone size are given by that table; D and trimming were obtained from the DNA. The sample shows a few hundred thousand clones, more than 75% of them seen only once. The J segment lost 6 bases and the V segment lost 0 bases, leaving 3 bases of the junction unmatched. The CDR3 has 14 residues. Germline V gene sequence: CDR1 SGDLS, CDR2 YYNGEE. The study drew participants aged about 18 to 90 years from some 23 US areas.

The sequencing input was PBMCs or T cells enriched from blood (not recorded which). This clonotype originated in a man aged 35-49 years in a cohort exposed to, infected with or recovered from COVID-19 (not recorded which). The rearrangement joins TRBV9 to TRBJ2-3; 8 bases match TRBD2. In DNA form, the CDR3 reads TGTGCCAGCAGCGTAGCGGGAGGGCCGGATACGCAGTATTTT. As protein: CASSVAGGPDTQYF.